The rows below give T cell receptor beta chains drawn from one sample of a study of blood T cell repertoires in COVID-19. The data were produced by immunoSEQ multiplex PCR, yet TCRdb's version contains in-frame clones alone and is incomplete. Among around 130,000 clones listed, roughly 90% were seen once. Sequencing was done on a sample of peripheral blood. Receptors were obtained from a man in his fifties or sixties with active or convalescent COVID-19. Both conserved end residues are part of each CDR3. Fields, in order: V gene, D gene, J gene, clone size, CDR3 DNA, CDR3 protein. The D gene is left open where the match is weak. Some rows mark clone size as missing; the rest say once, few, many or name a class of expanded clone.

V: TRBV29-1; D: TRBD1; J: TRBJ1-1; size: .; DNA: TGCAGCGTCGCGTCGACAGGGGGCGGGACGAACACTGAAGCTTTCTTT; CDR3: CSVASTGGGTNTEAFF
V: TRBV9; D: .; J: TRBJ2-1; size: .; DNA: TGTGCCAGCAGCCCCCGGTGGGGAGCTAACAATGAGCAGTTCTTC; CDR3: CASSPRWGANNEQFF
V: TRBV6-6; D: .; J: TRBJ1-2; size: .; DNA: TGTGCCAGCAGTTACCAGGGCAGCTATGGCTACACCTTC; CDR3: CASSYQGSYGYTF
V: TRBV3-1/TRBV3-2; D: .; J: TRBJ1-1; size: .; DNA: TGTGCCAGCAGCCAAGATTTCGGGGGGGAAGCTTTCTTT; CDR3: CASSQDFGGEAFF
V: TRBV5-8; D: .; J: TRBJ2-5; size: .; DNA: TGTGCCAGCAGCCCCGACAGGACCGAAGAGACCCAGTACTTC; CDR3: CASSPDRTEETQYF
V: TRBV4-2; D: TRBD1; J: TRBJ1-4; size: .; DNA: TGTGCCAGCAGCCACTGGGACAGGGACGAAAAACTGTTTTTT; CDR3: CASSHWDRDEKLFF
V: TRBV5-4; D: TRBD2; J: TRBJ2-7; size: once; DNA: TGTGCCAGCAGCTCACTAGCGGGAGGTTACGAGCAGTACTTC; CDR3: CASSSLAGGYEQYF
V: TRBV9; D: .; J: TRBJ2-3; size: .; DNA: TGTGCCAGCAGCGTAGCTCTCAGGAGCACAGATACGCAGTATTTT; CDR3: CASSVALRSTDTQYF
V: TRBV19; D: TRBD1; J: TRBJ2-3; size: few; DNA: TGTGCCAGTAGTACCAGGACAGGGCATAGCACAGATACGCAGTATTTT; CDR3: CASSTRTGHSTDTQYF
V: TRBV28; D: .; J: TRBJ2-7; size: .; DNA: TGTGCCAGCAGTTTCGGTAGCTTCTACGAGCAGTACTTC; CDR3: CASSFGSFYEQYF
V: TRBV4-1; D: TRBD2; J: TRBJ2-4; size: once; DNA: TGCGCCAGCAGCCAAGACGGGACTAGCGGGAGTCTATTCACCAAAAACATTCAGTACTTC; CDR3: CASSQDGTSGSLFTKNIQYF
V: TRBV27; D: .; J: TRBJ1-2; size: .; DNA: TGTGCCAGCAGTCTCCGGGTGACGCACGGTGGCTACACCTTC; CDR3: CASSLRVTHGGYTF
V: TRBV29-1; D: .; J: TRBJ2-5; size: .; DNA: TGCAGCACCGGAGGAACCGGGTGGGAGACCCAGTACTTC; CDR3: CSTGGTGWETQYF
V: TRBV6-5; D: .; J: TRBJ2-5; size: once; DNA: TGTGCCAGCAGCCGGGACTCAGAGACCCAGTACTTC; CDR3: CASSRDSETQYF
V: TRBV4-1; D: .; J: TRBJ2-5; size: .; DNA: TGCGCCAGCAGCCAAGGGAAGCTAGCGACGGGGGAGACCCAGTACTTC; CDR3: CASSQGKLATGETQYF
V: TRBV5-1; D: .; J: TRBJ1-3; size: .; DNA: TGCGCCAGCAGCTTGGAAGGGGACACCATATATTTT; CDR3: CASSLEGDTIYF
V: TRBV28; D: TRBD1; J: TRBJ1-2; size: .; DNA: TGTGCCAGCAGATCCGGACAGGGCTATGGCTACACCTTC; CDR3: CASRSGQGYGYTF